The TCR beta chain described here comes from a study of T cells expressing NK-cell markers. TCRdb reprocessed the 5' RACE reads, keeping one entry per CDR3 protein, no DNA. The data include about 260,000 distinct CDR3 sequences; the top ten clones carry 4.2%. This CDR3 spans 15 amino acids. The rearrangement joins TRBV12-3 or TRBV12-4 to TRBJ1-5; the D gene TCRdb calls, TRBD1, cannot be checked with no DNA. Sequencing input: blood T cells: a sorted CD56 or NKG2C T cell subset, CD4+ or CD8+ T cells, or bulk PBMC T cells (not recorded which). The source is a woman between 18 and 75 years old in good health. The chain's CDR3 is CASTLRGGGNQPQHF.